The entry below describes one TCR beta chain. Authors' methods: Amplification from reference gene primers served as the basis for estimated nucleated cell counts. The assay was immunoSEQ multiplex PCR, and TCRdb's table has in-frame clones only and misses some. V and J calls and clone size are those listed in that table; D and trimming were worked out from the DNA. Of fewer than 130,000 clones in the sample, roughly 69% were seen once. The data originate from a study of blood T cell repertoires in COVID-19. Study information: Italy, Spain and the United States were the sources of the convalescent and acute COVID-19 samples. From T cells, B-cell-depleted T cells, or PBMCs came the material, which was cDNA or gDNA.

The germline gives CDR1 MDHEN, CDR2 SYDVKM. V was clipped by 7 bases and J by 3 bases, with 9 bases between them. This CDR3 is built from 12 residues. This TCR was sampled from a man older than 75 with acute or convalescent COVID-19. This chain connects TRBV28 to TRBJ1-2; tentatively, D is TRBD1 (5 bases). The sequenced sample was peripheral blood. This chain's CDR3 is CASTGDYYGYTF. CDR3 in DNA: TGTGCCAGCACTGGGGACTACTATGGCTACACCTTC.